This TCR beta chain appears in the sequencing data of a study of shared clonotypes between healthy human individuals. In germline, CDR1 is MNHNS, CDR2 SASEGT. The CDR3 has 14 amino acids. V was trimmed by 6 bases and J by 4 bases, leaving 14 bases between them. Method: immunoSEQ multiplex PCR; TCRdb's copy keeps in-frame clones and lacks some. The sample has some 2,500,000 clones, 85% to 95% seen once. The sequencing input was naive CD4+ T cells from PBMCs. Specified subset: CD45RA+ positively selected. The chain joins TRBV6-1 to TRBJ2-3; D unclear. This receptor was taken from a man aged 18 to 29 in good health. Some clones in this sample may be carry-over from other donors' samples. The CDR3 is CASRASRTPDTQYF. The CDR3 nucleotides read TGTGCCAGCAGAGCGAGCCGAACACCAGATACGCAGTATTTT.